This T cell receptor beta chain is drawn from a study of molecular identifiers for immune sequencing clone quantification. Study overall: Four of five splits of RNA from about 20,000 or 100,000 naive CD8 cells were sequenced in replicates.

In germline, CDR1 is SNHLY, CDR2 FYNNEI. Germline trimming cut 7 bases from V and 3 bases from J; bases unmatched to any gene: 6. The CDR3 runs 13 residues. Naive CD8 T cell sorting was performed on the CD8+CD4-CCR7+CD45RA+ phenotype. A single record per CDR3 protein comes from TCRdb applying MiXCR to the PCR reads. Among 490,000 or so distinct CDR3 sequences listed, roughly 26% were seen once. Sequenced: naive CD8+ T cells from blood, with Jurkat cell RNA spiked in. Subset indicated: FACS-sorted CD8+CD4-CCR7+CD45RA+ naive T cells. The origin of this receptor is a human donor in good health. Some libraries in this study had Jurkat cell RNA spiked in. The chain links TRBV2 to TRBJ2-7; 7 nucleotides align to TRBD2. CDR3 loop: CASNLAAHYEQYF. The CDR3 DNA reads TGTGCCAGCAACCTAGCGGCACACTACGAGCAGTACTTC.